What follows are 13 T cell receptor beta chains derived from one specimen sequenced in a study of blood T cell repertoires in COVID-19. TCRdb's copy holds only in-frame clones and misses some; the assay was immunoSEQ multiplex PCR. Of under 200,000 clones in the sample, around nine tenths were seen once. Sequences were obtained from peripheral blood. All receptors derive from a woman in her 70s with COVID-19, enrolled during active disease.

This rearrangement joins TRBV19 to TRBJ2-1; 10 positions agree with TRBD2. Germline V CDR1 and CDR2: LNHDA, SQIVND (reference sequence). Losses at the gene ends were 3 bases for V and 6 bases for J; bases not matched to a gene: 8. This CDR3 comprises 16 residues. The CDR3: CASSIPPAGGPNEQFF. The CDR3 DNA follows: TGTGCCAGTAGTATCCCCCCAGCGGGGGGGCCCAATGAGCAGTTCTTC. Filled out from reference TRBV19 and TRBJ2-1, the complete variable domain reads DGGITQSPKYLFRKEGQNVTLSCEQNLNHDAMYWYRQDPGQGLRLIYYSQIVNDFQKGDIAEGYSVSREKKESFPLTVTSAQKNPTAFYLCASSIPPAGGPNEQFFGPGTRLTVL.

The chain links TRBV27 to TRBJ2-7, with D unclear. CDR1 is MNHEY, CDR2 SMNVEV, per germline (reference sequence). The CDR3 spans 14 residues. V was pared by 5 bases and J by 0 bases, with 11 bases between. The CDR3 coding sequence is TGTGCCAGCAGTCTAACATGGAGCTCCTACGAGCAGTACTTC. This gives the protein CASSLTWSSYEQYF.

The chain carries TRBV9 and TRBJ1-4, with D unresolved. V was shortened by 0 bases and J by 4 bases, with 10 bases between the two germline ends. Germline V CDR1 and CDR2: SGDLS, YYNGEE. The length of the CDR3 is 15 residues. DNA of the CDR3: TGTGCCAGCAGCGTAGGCGGCGTCATTAATGAAAAACTGTTTTTT. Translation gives CASSVGGVINEKLFF. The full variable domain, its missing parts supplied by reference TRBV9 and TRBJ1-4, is DSGVTQTPKHLITATGQRVTLRCSPRSGDLSVYWYQQSLDQGLQFLIQYYNGEERAKGNILERFSAQQFPDLHSELNLSSLELGDSALYFCASSVGGVINEKLFFGSGTQLSVL.

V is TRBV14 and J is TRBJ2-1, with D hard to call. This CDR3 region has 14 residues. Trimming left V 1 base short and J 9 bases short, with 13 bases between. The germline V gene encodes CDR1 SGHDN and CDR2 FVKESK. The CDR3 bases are TGTGCCAGCAGCCAAGCCCTCTCGCACGGTGAGCAGTTCTTC. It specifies CASSQALSHGEQFF. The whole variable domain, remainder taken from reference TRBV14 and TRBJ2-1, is EAGVTQFPSHSVIEKGQTVTLRCDPISGHDNLYWYRRVMGKEIKFLLHFVKESKQDESGMPNNRFLAERTGGTYSTLKVQPAELEDSGVYFCASSQALSHGEQFFGPGTRLTVL.

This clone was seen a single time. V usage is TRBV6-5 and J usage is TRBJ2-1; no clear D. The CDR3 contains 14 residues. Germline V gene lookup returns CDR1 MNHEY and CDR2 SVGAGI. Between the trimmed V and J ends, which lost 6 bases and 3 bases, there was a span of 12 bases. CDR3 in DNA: TGTGCCAGCAGGCCCTCCCTAGACTACAATGAGCAGTTCTTC. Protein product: CASRPSLDYNEQFF.

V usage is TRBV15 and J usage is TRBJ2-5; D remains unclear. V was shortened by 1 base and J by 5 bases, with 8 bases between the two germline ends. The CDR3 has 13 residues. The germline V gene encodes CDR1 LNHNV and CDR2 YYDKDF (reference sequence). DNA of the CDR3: TGTGCCACCAGCAGAGCCCTAGGCGAGACCCAGTACTTC. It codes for CATSRALGETQYF. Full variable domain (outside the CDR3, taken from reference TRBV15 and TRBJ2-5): DAMVIQNPRYQVTQFGKPVTLSCSQTLNHNVMYWYQQKSSQAPKLLFHYYDKDFNNEADTPDNFQSRRPNTSFCFLDIRSPGLGDTAMYLCATSRALGETQYFGPGTRLLVL.

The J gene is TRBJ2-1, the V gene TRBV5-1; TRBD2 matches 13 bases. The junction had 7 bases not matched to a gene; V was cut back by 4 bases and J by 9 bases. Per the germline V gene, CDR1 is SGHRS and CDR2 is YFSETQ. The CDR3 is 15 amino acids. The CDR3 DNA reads TGCGCCAGCAGCCTCACTAGCGGGGGGGCCATTGAGCAGTTCTTC. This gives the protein CASSLTSGGAIEQFF.

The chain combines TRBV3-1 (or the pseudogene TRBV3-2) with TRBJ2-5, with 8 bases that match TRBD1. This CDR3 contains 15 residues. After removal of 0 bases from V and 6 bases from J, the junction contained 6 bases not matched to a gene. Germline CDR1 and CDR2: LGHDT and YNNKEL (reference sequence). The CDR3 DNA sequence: TGTGCCAGCAGCCAAGAGCAGGGGGCCGGAAAGACCCAGTACTTC. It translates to CASSQEQGAGKTQYF.

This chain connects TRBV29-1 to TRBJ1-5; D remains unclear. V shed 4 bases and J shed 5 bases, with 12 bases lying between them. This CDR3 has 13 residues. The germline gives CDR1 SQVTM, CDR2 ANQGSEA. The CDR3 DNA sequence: TGCAGCGTTGTGGTCCAGCAGGATCAGCCCCAGCATTTT. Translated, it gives CSVVVQQDQPQHF.

CDR3 DNA sequence: TGTGCCAGCAGCTTAGTACGAGGGTCTGAAGCTTTCTTT. This sequence encodes CASSLVRGSEAFF. V usage is TRBV7-2 and J usage is TRBJ1-1; D ambiguous. Germline V gene lookup returns CDR1 SGHTA and CDR2 FQGNSA. With 1 base removed from V and 6 bases from J, the gap between germline ends came to 9 bases. The CDR3 consists of 13 residues.

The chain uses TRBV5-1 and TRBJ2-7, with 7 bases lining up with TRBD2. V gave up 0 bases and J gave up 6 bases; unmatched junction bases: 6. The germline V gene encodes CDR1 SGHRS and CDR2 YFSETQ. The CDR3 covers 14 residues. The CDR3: CASSLGRREAEQYF. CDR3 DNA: TGCGCCAGCAGCTTGGGTCGACGGGAGGCCGAGCAGTACTTC. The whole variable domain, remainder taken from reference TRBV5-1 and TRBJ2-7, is KAGVTQTPRYLIKTRGQQVTLSCSPISGHRSVSWYQQTPGQGLQFLFEYFSETQRNKGNFPGRFSGRQFSNSRSEMNVSTLELGDSALYLCASSLGRREAEQYFGPGTRLTVT.

The CDR3: CASSLAQSRGYGYTF. The CDR3 nucleotides read TGTGCCAGCAGCTTAGCGCAGTCCCGAGGTTATGGCTACACCTTC. The chain joins TRBV7-2 to TRBJ1-2; no firm D call. Trimming removed 0 bases from V and 5 bases from J, with 13 bases in between. CDR1 and CDR2 (germline): SGHTA, FQGNSA. There are 15 residues in the CDR3.

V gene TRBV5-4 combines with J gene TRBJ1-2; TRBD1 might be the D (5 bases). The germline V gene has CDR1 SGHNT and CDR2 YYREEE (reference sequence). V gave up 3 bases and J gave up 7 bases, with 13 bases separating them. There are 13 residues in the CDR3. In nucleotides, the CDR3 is TGTGCCAGCAGCTGGACACCTAACGGTGGCTACACCTTC. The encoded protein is CASSWTPNGGYTF.